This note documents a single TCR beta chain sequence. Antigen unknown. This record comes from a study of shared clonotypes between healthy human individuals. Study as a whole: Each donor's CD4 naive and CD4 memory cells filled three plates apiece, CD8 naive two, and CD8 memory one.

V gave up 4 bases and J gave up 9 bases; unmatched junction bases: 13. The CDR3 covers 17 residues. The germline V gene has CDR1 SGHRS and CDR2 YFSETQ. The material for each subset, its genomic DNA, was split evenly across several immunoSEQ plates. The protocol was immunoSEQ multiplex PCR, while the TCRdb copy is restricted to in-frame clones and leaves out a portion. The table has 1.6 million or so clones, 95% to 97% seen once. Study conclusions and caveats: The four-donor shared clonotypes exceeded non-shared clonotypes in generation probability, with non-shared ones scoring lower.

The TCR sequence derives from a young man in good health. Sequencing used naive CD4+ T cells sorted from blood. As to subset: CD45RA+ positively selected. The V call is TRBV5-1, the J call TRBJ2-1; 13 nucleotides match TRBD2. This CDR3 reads CASSQRVGLAGSSEQFF. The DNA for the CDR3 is TGCGCCAGCAGCCAGAGAGTGGGACTAGCGGGATCTAGTGAGCAGTTCTTC. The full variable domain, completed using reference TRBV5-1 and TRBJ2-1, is KAGVTQTPRYLIKTRGQQVTLSCSPISGHRSVSWYQQTPGQGLQFLFEYFSETQRNKGNFPGRFSGRQFSNSRSEMNVSTLELGDSALYLCASSQRVGLAGSSEQFFGPGTRLTVL.